This passage covers 21 T cell receptor beta chains from one sample sequenced in a study of beta chain features in type 1 diabetes. cDNA synthesis used the whole RNA isolate, giving expressed TCRB sequences. The repertoire was sequenced with immunoSEQ multiplex PCR; TCRdb's copy has only in-frame clones and lacks some. The table shows 130,000 or so clones, with about a tenth occurring only once. The sequenced material came from central memory CD4+ T cells from blood. The receptors were gathered from a man younger than 30 in good health.

This clone occurred a few times. The chain has TRBV5-1 and TRBJ2-4; maybe TRBD2 (5 bases). The CDR3 spans 13 residues. Germline V gene sequence: CDR1 SGHRS, CDR2 YFSETQ. Trimming shortened V by 2 bases and J by 5 bases, and 8 bases separated the two germline ends. The CDR3 spells CASSFLGENIQYF. The CDR3 bases are TGCGCCAGCAGCTTCCTCGGGGAAAACATTCAGTACTTC.

The chain combines TRBV5-4 with TRBJ2-4; 8 bases fit TRBD2. The CDR3 is 15 amino acids. Trimming removed 3 bases from V and 6 bases from J; junction bases left unmatched: 8. Germline CDR1 is SGHNT and CDR2 is YYREEE (reference sequence). This CDR3 reads CASSSGGAQGNIQYF. The CDR3 DNA sequence: TGTGCCAGCAGCTCGGGAGGGGCGCAGGGAAACATTCAGTACTTC.

V usage is TRBV9 and J usage is TRBJ2-5; tentative D call: TRBD1 (5 bases). Germline V gene sequence: CDR1 SGDLS, CDR2 YYNGEE. This CDR3 is built from 15 residues. Trimming stripped 0 bases from V and 2 bases from J, with 11 bases between. The CDR3 sequence is CASSVELGRQETQYF. The CDR3 DNA reads TGTGCCAGCAGCGTAGAGCTGGGGCGGCAAGAGACCCAGTACTTC.

A few counts support this clone. The V and J genes are TRBV9 and TRBJ1-5; weak D call: TRBD1 (6 bases). V was shortened by 0 bases and J by 5 bases, with 12 bases between the two germline ends. CDR3 length: 15 amino acids. From germline, CDR1 is SGDLS and CDR2 YYNGEE. CDR3 DNA sequence: TGTGCCAGCAGCGTAGGGCAGGGGATAGATCAGCCCCAGCATTTT. This translates into CASSVGQGIDQPQHF. The whole variable domain, filled in from reference TRBV9 and TRBJ1-5, reads DSGVTQTPKHLITATGQRVTLRCSPRSGDLSVYWYQQSLDQGLQFLIQYYNGEERAKGNILERFSAQQFPDLHSELNLSSLELGDSALYFCASSVGQGIDQPQHFGDGTRLSIL.

This sequence joins TRBV25-1 and TRBJ2-7; possible D gene TRBD1, 5 bases. The germline V gene has CDR1 MGHDK and CDR2 SYGVNS. Deletions cut 10 bases from V and 4 bases from J, with 11 bases between. The CDR3 runs 11 residues. This chain's CDR3 is CATHQGYEQYF. As DNA, the CDR3 is TGTGCCACCCACCAGGGATACGAGCAGTACTTC.

The V call is TRBV6-5, the J call TRBJ2-7, with a possible D match to TRBD1 (6 bases). CDR1 and CDR2 from the germline V gene are MNHEY and SVGAGI. Trimming shortened V by 4 bases and J by 0 bases, and 13 bases separated the two germline ends. The CDR3 length is 15 residues. CDR3 in amino acids: CASSSGQSFSYEQYF. The CDR3 coding sequence is TGTGCCAGCAGTTCCGGACAGTCATTCTCCTACGAGCAGTACTTC.

This clone occurred a few times. V and J are TRBV7-2 and TRBJ1-5; TRBD1 matches at 7 bases. With 5 bases clipped from V and 6 bases from J, the junction kept 7 bases outside the gene matches. Germline loops: CDR1 SGHTA, CDR2 FQGNSA. The CDR3 runs to 14 residues. The CDR3 region is CASSRRGGGQPQHF. In DNA form, the CDR3 reads TGTGCCAGCAGCCGCAGAGGGGGCGGTCAGCCCCAGCATTTT.

The DNA for the CDR3 is TGTGCCAGCTCACCAACAGGGGGGACTTATTCACCCCTCCACTTT. As protein: CASSPTGGTYSPLHF. J is TRBJ1-6 and V is TRBV18; 8 nucleotides match TRBD1. CDR1 is KGHSH, CDR2 LQKENI, per germline. J was trimmed by 8 bases and V by 2 bases; bases with no gene match: 5. The length of the CDR3 is 15 residues.

This clone showed up many times. Other DNA sequences within the sample encode an identical CDR3. The rearrangement uses TRBV18 and TRBJ2-5; TRBD1 matches 7 bases. CDR3 length: 14 amino acids. Looked up from germline, CDR1 is KGHSH and CDR2 is LQKENI. Losses at the gene ends were 1 base for V and 5 bases for J; bases not matched to a gene: 4. The CDR3 coding sequence is TGTGCCAGCTCACCACTGACAGGGTTGGAGACCCAGTACTTC. Protein product: CASSPLTGLETQYF.

This clone was counted a few times. V is TRBV25-1 and J is TRBJ2-7, with 8 bases that match TRBD1. From germline, CDR1 is MGHDK and CDR2 SYGVNS. The CDR3 loop spans 16 amino acids. V lost 3 bases and J lost 7; bases outside the gene matches: 14. The CDR3 region is CASSDPSGQGAGEQYF. CDR3 DNA: TGTGCCAGCAGTGACCCCTCGGGGCAGGGGGCAGGGGAGCAGTACTTC.

The rearrangement links TRBV7-6 to TRBJ2-5; 7 bases align to TRBD1. Trimming at V came to 5 bases and at J to 9 bases, leaving 12 bases not matched to a gene. The germline gives CDR1 SGHVS, CDR2 FNYEAQ. The CDR3 contains 14 residues. The CDR3 DNA reads TGTGCCAGCAGCCTAGGGGGCCCCTCCTCGGCCCAGTACTTC. Its protein is CASSLGGPSSAQYF. The entire variable domain, with the rest obtained from reference TRBV7-6 and TRBJ2-5, is as follows: GAGVSQSPRYKVTKRGQDVALRCDPISGHVSLYWYRQALGQGPEFLTYFNYEAQQDKSGLPNDRFSAERPEGSISTLTIQRTEQRDSAMYRCASSLGGPSSAQYFGPGTRLLVL.

The table lists this clone with a few counts. The chain uses TRBV25-1 and TRBJ1-3, with D hard to call. Trimming took off 6 bases at V and 0 bases at J, with 9 bases between the two ends. Per the germline V gene, CDR1 is MGHDK and CDR2 is SYGVNS. The length of the CDR3 is 14 residues. CDR3 in DNA: TGTGCCAGCAGCAAAGAGAACTCTGGAAACACCATATATTTT. This encodes CASSKENSGNTIYF.

In its sample, this clone was seen a few times. The chain combines TRBV28 with TRBJ1-3, with no clear D. The CDR3 sequence is 14 residues long. The V end was cut by 4 bases, the J end by 0 bases, with 7 bases between. Germline values: CDR1 MDHEN, CDR2 SYDVKM. This CDR3 is CASSWRDSGNTIYF. CDR3 DNA: TGTGCCAGCAGTTGGAGGGACTCTGGAAACACCATATATTTT.

This clone came up a few times. This chain uses TRBV6-5 with TRBJ2-3; D might be TRBD2 (6 bases). The germline gives CDR1 MNHEY, CDR2 SVGAGI. The CDR3 is made up of 13 amino acids. Trimming removed 6 bases from V and 7 bases from J, with 14 bases in between. The CDR3 reads CASREGTLYTQYF. CDR3 sequence (DNA): TGTGCCAGCAGGGAAGGGACTTTATATACGCAGTATTTT.

This clone turned up a few times. V gene TRBV9 combines with J gene TRBJ2-1; a possible D gene is TRBD1 (5 bases). CDR3 size: 14 residues. Germline-derived CDR1 and CDR2 are SGDLS and YYNGEE. Trimming cost V 6 bases and J 6 bases, with 16 bases left between them. CDR3 coding DNA: TGTGCCAGCAATCCGACAGCTGCTATCAATGAGCAGTTCTTC. Amino acid sequence: CASNPTAAINEQFF.

The V gene is TRBV30, the J gene TRBJ2-3; D is undetermined. Looked up from germline, CDR1 is GTSNPN and CDR2 is SVGIG (reference sequence). CDR3 length: 9 amino acids. Trimming shortened V by 5 bases and J by 8 bases, and 5 bases separated the two germline ends. The CDR3 spells CAWGVTQYF. In DNA, the CDR3 is TGTGCCTGGGGAGTTACGCAGTATTTT.

This clone has just a few counts. The genes are TRBV4-2 and TRBJ1-4; tentatively, D is TRBD1 (6 bases). Trimming stripped 4 bases from V and 5 bases from J, with 11 bases between. Per germline, CDR1 LGHNA and CDR2 YNFKEQ. The CDR3 is 14 residues long. CDR3: CASSPDRNNEKLFF. CDR3 sequence (DNA): TGTGCCAGCAGCCCTGACAGGAACAATGAAAAACTGTTTTTT.

J is TRBJ2-2 and V is TRBV9, with 16 bases matching TRBD2. V gave up 4 bases and J gave up 7 bases; unmatched junction bases: 22. Germline V gene sequence: CDR1 SGDLS, CDR2 YYNGEE. CDR3 length equals 22 residues. DNA of the CDR3: TGTGCCAGCAGCCCCAGGACAGGGACCCTGGGACTAGCGGGGGGGCCTAACGGGGAGCTGTTTTTT. This translates into CASSPRTGTLGLAGGPNGELFF.

The chain has TRBV5-1 and TRBJ2-6; D may be TRBD1 (5 bases). This CDR3 spans 16 amino acids. Germline lookup yields CDR1 SGHRS and CDR2 YFSETQ. V shed 3 bases and J shed 4 bases, with 14 bases lying between them. CDR3 in DNA: TGCGCCAGCAGCTCCCAGGGCGCGTCGGGGGCCAACGTCCTGACTTTC. The encoded protein is CASSSQGASGANVLTF.

This clone was counted only a few times. The chain uses TRBV5-1 and TRBJ1-1; D is perhaps TRBD1 (6 bases). V lost 4 bases and J lost 6, with 16 bases in between. Germline V gene sequence: CDR1 SGHRS, CDR2 YFSETQ. The CDR3 totals 14 residues. CDR3 nucleotides: TGCGCCAGCAGCGACGGACAGACTGTGGCTGAAGCTTTCTTT. Encoded protein: CASSDGQTVAEAFF.

This clone was seen more than once but under ten times. The V call is TRBV7-2, the J call TRBJ2-3, with D possibly matching TRBD1 (5 bases). This CDR3 comprises 12 residues. Germline V lookup: CDR1 SGHTA, CDR2 FQGNSA. Trimming left V 8 bases short and J 6 bases short, with 12 bases between. The CDR3 protein is CASRTIGDTQYF. CDR3 sequence (DNA): TGTGCCAGCCGGACAATTGGGGATACGCAGTATTTT. The whole variable domain, filled in from reference TRBV7-2 and TRBJ2-3, reads GAGVSQSPSNKVTEKGKDVELRCDPISGHTALYWYRQSLGQGLEFLIYFQGNSAPDKSGLPSDRFSAERTGGSVSTLTIQRTQQEDSAVYLCASRTIGDTQYFGPGTRLTVL.